The rows below give T cell receptor beta chains drawn from one sample of a study of blood T cell repertoires in COVID-19. The data were produced by immunoSEQ multiplex PCR, yet TCRdb's version contains in-frame clones alone and is incomplete. The sample includes around 100,000 clones, 70% to 90% of them seen just once. Sequenced input: peripheral blood. These receptors came from a woman aged 55-70 years with acute or convalescent COVID-19. Both conserved end residues are part of each CDR3. The D gene is left open where the match is weak. The listing skips clone size in some rows; elsewhere it reads once, few, many or a size class.

D gene: NA
V gene: TRBV2
J gene: TRBJ2-7
clone size: NA
CDR3 DNA: TGTGCCAGCAGATACCGGGGCTACGAGCAGTACTTC
CDR3 protein: CASRYRGYEQYF

D gene: TRBD2
V gene: TRBV5-1
J gene: TRBJ2-7
clone size: NA
CDR3 DNA: TGCGCCAGCAGCTTGGCCAGCGGGACTGATTACGAGCAGTACTTC
CDR3 protein: CASSLASGTDYEQYF

D gene: NA
V gene: TRBV30
J gene: TRBJ1-2
clone size: NA
CDR3 DNA: TGTGCCTGGAGTCCGGCGGGGGCGGTGGACTATGGCTACACCTTC
CDR3 protein: CAWSPAGAVDYGYTF

D gene: TRBD1
V gene: TRBV10-3
J gene: TRBJ1-3
clone size: once
CDR3 DNA: TGTGCCATCATGGGACAGAACGGAAACACCATATATTTT
CDR3 protein: CAIMGQNGNTIYF

D gene: TRBD1
V gene: TRBV5-1
J gene: TRBJ2-7
clone size: NA
CDR3 DNA: TGCGCCAGCAGCGGCGGGACAGGGCTTACGAACGAGCAGTACTTC
CDR3 protein: CASSGGTGLTNEQYF

D gene: TRBD1
V gene: TRBV10-3
J gene: TRBJ1-5
clone size: NA
CDR3 DNA: TGTGCCATCAGTGAGGGAACAGGGGGCAGGCAGCCCCAGCATTTT
CDR3 protein: CAISEGTGGRQPQHF

D gene: NA
V gene: TRBV19
J gene: TRBJ1-4
clone size: NA
CDR3 DNA: TGTGCCAGTAGTAAGCAGGGGCGAAGTGAAAAACTGTTTTTT
CDR3 protein: CASSKQGRSEKLFF

D gene: NA
V gene: TRBV11-1
J gene: TRBJ1-2
clone size: NA
CDR3 DNA: TGTGCCAGCAGCTTAGATGGCCCGGGATCGGTCGGCTACACCTTC
CDR3 protein: CASSLDGPGSVGYTF

D gene: NA
V gene: TRBV3-1/TRBV3-2
J gene: TRBJ1-1
clone size: NA
CDR3 DNA: TGTGCCAGCAGCCAGACATTTAACACTGAAGCTTTCTTT
CDR3 protein: CASSQTFNTEAFF

D gene: TRBD1
V gene: TRBV15
J gene: TRBJ2-1
clone size: NA
CDR3 DNA: TGTGCCACCATCGCAGGGGGCTCCTACAATGAGCAGTTCTTC
CDR3 protein: CATIAGGSYNEQFF

D gene: NA
V gene: TRBV29-1
J gene: TRBJ2-3
clone size: once
CDR3 DNA: TGCAGCGTTGCTTCCCCTAGCACAGATACGCAGTATTTT
CDR3 protein: CSVASPSTDTQYF

D gene: TRBD2
V gene: TRBV7-2
J gene: TRBJ2-5
clone size: NA
CDR3 DNA: TGTGCCAGCAGCCCCCCGGGGGGGAGAGTATGGGAGACCCAGTACTTC
CDR3 protein: CASSPPGGRVWETQYF

D gene: NA
V gene: TRBV6-5
J gene: TRBJ1-1
clone size: NA
CDR3 DNA: TGTGCCAGCAATCAGAGGACTGACACTGAAGCTTTCTTT
CDR3 protein: CASNQRTDTEAFF

D gene: NA
V gene: TRBV7-8
J gene: TRBJ1-1
clone size: NA
CDR3 DNA: TGTGCCAGCAGCCTAGCTGTGGGGACTGGGGCTGAAGCTTTCTTT
CDR3 protein: CASSLAVGTGAEAFF

D gene: NA
V gene: TRBV5-4
J gene: TRBJ1-1
clone size: NA
CDR3 DNA: TGTGCCAGCAGCTCCGACAGCGTCAACACTGAAGCTTTCTTT
CDR3 protein: CASSSDSVNTEAFF

D gene: TRBD2
V gene: TRBV28
J gene: TRBJ2-7
clone size: NA
CDR3 DNA: TGTGCCAGCAGTCTAGCGGATAGCTCCTACGAGCAGTACTTC
CDR3 protein: CASSLADSSYEQYF

D gene: NA
V gene: TRBV18
J gene: TRBJ1-3
clone size: few
CDR3 DNA: TGTGCCAGCTCACCCCTCGGGAGGGATGGAAACACCATATATTTT
CDR3 protein: CASSPLGRDGNTIYF

D gene: TRBD1
V gene: TRBV6-1
J gene: TRBJ1-3
clone size: NA
CDR3 DNA: TGTGCCAGCAGTGAAAATTTGGGGACAGGGACCTCTGGAAACACCATATATTTT
CDR3 protein: CASSENLGTGTSGNTIYF

D gene: TRBD1
V gene: TRBV28
J gene: TRBJ1-2
clone size: NA
CDR3 DNA: TGTGCCAGCATTAAACAGGGGGCACGTAACTATGGCTACACCTTC
CDR3 protein: CASIKQGARNYGYTF

D gene: TRBD1
V gene: TRBV11-2
J gene: TRBJ2-3
clone size: NA
CDR3 DNA: TGTGCCAGCTTAGACAGGGGAACAGATACGCAGTATTTT
CDR3 protein: CASLDRGTDTQYF

D gene: TRBD1
V gene: TRBV6-6
J gene: TRBJ1-2
clone size: NA
CDR3 DNA: TGTGCCAGCACTAAAGGACAGGGGGCATTGCATGGCTACACCTTC
CDR3 protein: CASTKGQGALHGYTF

D gene: NA
V gene: TRBV2
J gene: TRBJ1-1
clone size: NA
CDR3 DNA: TGTGCCAGCAGTGGGTTATCGGGCGCCAGGGGTGAAGCTTTCTTT
CDR3 protein: CASSGLSGARGEAFF

D gene: NA
V gene: TRBV6-5
J gene: TRBJ1-5
clone size: once
CDR3 DNA: TGTGCCACCGGAGCCGGGAATCAGCCCCAGCATTTT
CDR3 protein: CATGAGNQPQHF

D gene: NA
V gene: TRBV19
J gene: TRBJ1-2
clone size: NA
CDR3 DNA: TGTGCCAGTAGCCGGGACAAGAACTATGGCTACACCTTC
CDR3 protein: CASSRDKNYGYTF

D gene: NA
V gene: TRBV5-4
J gene: TRBJ1-2
clone size: once
CDR3 DNA: TGTGCCAGCAGCTTGGATGCAGGGATAGGGTATGGCTACACCTTC
CDR3 protein: CASSLDAGIGYGYTF

D gene: TRBD2
V gene: TRBV4-1
J gene: TRBJ2-5
clone size: NA
CDR3 DNA: TGCGCCAGCAGCCAAGATGGAACGGCAATAGCGGGAGTCCGGGGGAACCAAGAGACCCAGTACTTC
CDR3 protein: CASSQDGTAIAGVRGNQETQYF

D gene: TRBD2
V gene: TRBV27
J gene: TRBJ2-3
clone size: NA
CDR3 DNA: TGTGCCAGCAGAACGACCAAGAGACTAGCGGGTGATACGCAGTATTTT
CDR3 protein: CASRTTKRLAGDTQYF

D gene: TRBD1
V gene: TRBV28
J gene: TRBJ1-1
clone size: NA
CDR3 DNA: TGTGCCAGCAGTTATCCCCCGACCAGGGGGAAAAACACTGAAGCTTTCTTT
CDR3 protein: CASSYPPTRGKNTEAFF

D gene: NA
V gene: TRBV5-8
J gene: TRBJ1-2
clone size: NA
CDR3 DNA: TGTGCCAGCAGCTTGTACAGGGACGGCTATGGCTACACCTTC
CDR3 protein: CASSLYRDGYGYTF

D gene: NA
V gene: TRBV27
J gene: TRBJ1-5
clone size: NA
CDR3 DNA: TGTGCCAGCAGTTCTCAGGGTAGCAATCAGCCCCAGCATTTT
CDR3 protein: CASSSQGSNQPQHF

D gene: NA
V gene: TRBV10-3
J gene: TRBJ2-2
clone size: NA
CDR3 DNA: TGTGCCATCAGTGAGTCGGGAGACACCGGGGAGCTGTTTTTT
CDR3 protein: CAISESGDTGELFF

D gene: TRBD1
V gene: TRBV5-1
J gene: TRBJ1-3
clone size: NA
CDR3 DNA: TGCGCCAGCAGGCCCGGATACAGGGGAGGTGGAAACACCATATATTTT
CDR3 protein: CASRPGYRGGGNTIYF

D gene: TRBD1
V gene: TRBV28
J gene: TRBJ1-5
clone size: NA
CDR3 DNA: TGTGCCAGCAGGGACAGGGGGCTCGGCAATCAGCCCCAGCATTTT
CDR3 protein: CASRDRGLGNQPQHF

D gene: NA
V gene: TRBV9
J gene: TRBJ1-6
clone size: NA
CDR3 DNA: TGTGCCAGCAGCGTACCCGATTCACCCCTCCACTTT
CDR3 protein: CASSVPDSPLHF

D gene: TRBD2
V gene: TRBV10-1
J gene: TRBJ2-1
clone size: NA
CDR3 DNA: TGCGCCAGCAGTGACTCGGGACTAGCGGGCCATGAGCAGTTCTTC
CDR3 protein: CASSDSGLAGHEQFF

D gene: TRBD2
V gene: TRBV3-1/TRBV3-2
J gene: TRBJ2-1
clone size: NA
CDR3 DNA: TGTGCCAGCAGCCCCCGCGGACTAGCGAGCAATGAGCAGTTCTTC
CDR3 protein: CASSPRGLASNEQFF

D gene: NA
V gene: TRBV9
J gene: TRBJ1-1
clone size: few
CDR3 DNA: TGTGCCAGCAGCGAAACAGGGAACACTGAAGCTTTCTTT
CDR3 protein: CASSETGNTEAFF

D gene: NA
V gene: TRBV30
J gene: TRBJ1-6
clone size: NA
CDR3 DNA: TGTGCCTGGAGTGGGAGTAGAATCAATTCACCCCTCCACTTT
CDR3 protein: CAWSGSRINSPLHF

D gene: TRBD1
V gene: TRBV7-9
J gene: TRBJ1-2
clone size: NA
CDR3 DNA: TGTGCCAGCAGCTTAGTTGCAGGGGGCGTGGGCTACACCTTC
CDR3 protein: CASSLVAGGVGYTF